The 18 T cell receptor beta chains below all came from one sample that was sequenced in a study of blood T cell repertoires in COVID-19. Clones were sequenced by immunoSEQ multiplex PCR, and TCRdb holds only the in-frame ones, with some missing. The repertoire includes 200,000 to 300,000 clones, around 89% of them detected once, and 0.85% to 0.95% sits in the top ten. Sequencing used PBMCs or T cells enriched from blood (not recorded which). The receptors here all came from a man in his forties or fifties who had been exposed to COVID-19.

This chain connects TRBV6-5 to TRBJ2-1; D unclear. CDR1 is MNHEY, CDR2 SVGAGI, per germline. The CDR3 covers 15 residues. V was trimmed by 5 bases and J by 7 bases, leaving 18 bases between them. The chain's CDR3 is CASSIHGPLYNEQFF. The CDR3, as DNA: TGTGCCAGCAGTATCCATGGGCCCTTGTATAATGAGCAGTTCTTC.

The chain recombines TRBV27 with TRBJ2-1, with TRBD1 identical over 7 bases. The CDR3 covers 15 residues. The V segment lost 5 bases and the J segment 7 bases; nucleotides outside the gene matches: 11. Germline values: CDR1 MNHEY, CDR2 SMNVEV (reference sequence). In DNA form, the CDR3 reads TGTGCCAGCAGTCCAATAATGAGGGGGCAAAATGAGCAGTTCTTC. This codes for CASSPIMRGQNEQFF.

The chain combines TRBV13 with TRBJ1-2; 11 bases line up with TRBD1. With 5 bases clipped from V and 4 bases from J, the junction kept 3 bases outside the gene matches. The CDR3 has 14 amino acids. Germline V gives CDR1 PRHDT, CDR2 FYEKMQ (reference sequence). The CDR3 DNA follows: TGTGCCAGCAGCCCGGACAGGGGGCCCTATGGCTACACCTTC. Encoded protein: CASSPDRGPYGYTF.

The rearrangement joins TRBV7-9 to TRBJ1-4; no definite D call. Trimming removed 0 bases at V and 4 bases at J, with 9 bases between. CDR3 size: 15 residues. The germline V gene has CDR1 SEHNR and CDR2 FQNEAQ (reference sequence). CDR3 region: CASSLAARNNEKLFF. CDR3 in DNA: TGTGCCAGCAGCTTAGCGGCCAGGAATAATGAAAAACTGTTTTTT.

This chain uses TRBV7-2 with TRBJ1-6; the match to TRBD1 covers 7 bases. Germline V gene lookup returns CDR1 SGHTA and CDR2 FQGNSA. Unmatched junction bases numbered 1, after V lost 1 base and J lost 7 bases. This CDR3 spans 14 amino acids. Written as DNA, the CDR3 is TGTGCCAGCAGCTTAGGGGACAGAAATTCACCCCTCCACTTT. As protein: CASSLGDRNSPLHF.

Of note for this clone: Different DNA sequences within this sample yield the same CDR3. The chain joins TRBV3-1 (or the pseudogene TRBV3-2) to TRBJ1-5, with D perhaps TRBD1 (6 bases). The V end lost 4 bases, the J end lost 0 bases, and 7 bases lay between the germline ends. The length of the CDR3 is 14 residues. Germline CDR1 reads LGHDT; CDR2 reads YNNKEL (reference sequence). The CDR3 coding sequence is TGTGCCAGCAGCCCCAGGGGTAGCAATCAGCCCCAGCATTTT. It encodes CASSPRGSNQPQHF.

The chain uses TRBV11-2 and TRBJ1-1; D is unclear. This CDR3 has 14 residues. V shed 3 bases and J shed 7 bases, with 15 bases lying between them. The V gene's germline CDR1 is SGHAT and CDR2 FQNNGV. The CDR3 loop is CASSFFVGAYEAFF. Here the CDR3 DNA reads TGTGCCAGCAGCTTTTTTGTGGGCGCCTATGAAGCTTTCTTT.

The gene calls are TRBV9 and TRBJ2-1; the D gene is possibly TRBD2 (6 bases). CDR3 length equals 15 residues. Trimming cost V 4 bases and J 8 bases, with 19 bases left between them. Looked up from germline, CDR1 is SGDLS and CDR2 is YYNGEE. DNA of the CDR3: TGTGCCAGCAGCCCCCTGGCTGGAGGGTTGTATGAGCAGTTCTTC. Amino acids: CASSPLAGGLYEQFF. Based on the CDR3 plus reference TRBV9 and TRBJ2-1, the full variable domain is DSGVTQTPKHLITATGQRVTLRCSPRSGDLSVYWYQQSLDQGLQFLIQYYNGEERAKGNILERFSAQQFPDLHSELNLSSLELGDSALYFCASSPLAGGLYEQFFGPGTRLTVL.

The CDR3: CSALGQYEQYF. The CDR3 coding sequence is TGCAGTGCCCTGGGACAATACGAGCAGTACTTC. The chain joins TRBV20-1 to TRBJ2-7, with TRBD1 as a possible D gene (6 bases). The CDR3 sequence is 11 residues long. V was pared by 6 bases and J by 4 bases, with 10 bases between. Germline V lookup: CDR1 DFQATT, CDR2 SNEGSKA (reference sequence).

This chain joins TRBV5-4 and TRBJ1-2, with 8 bases identical to TRBD1. With V trimmed by 0 bases and J by 7 bases, 2 bases remained unmatched. CDR1 is SGHNT, CDR2 YYREEE, per germline (reference sequence). The CDR3 extends over 13 amino acids. DNA for the CDR3: TGTGCCAGCAGCTTGGACAGGGGGGGTGGCTACACCTTC. Translation gives CASSLDRGGGYTF.

The chain links TRBV27 to TRBJ1-5, with D uncertain. Trimming stripped 3 bases from V and 2 bases from J, with 5 bases between. Germline V gene sequence: CDR1 MNHEY, CDR2 SMNVEV (reference sequence). This CDR3 comprises 13 residues. CDR3 bases: TGTGCCAGCAGTTTTTATGGCAATCAGCCCCAGCATTTT. Protein product: CASSFYGNQPQHF.

This chain connects TRBV11-2 to TRBJ2-7; D is perhaps TRBD1 (5 bases). The germline CDR1 and CDR2 sequences are SGHAT and FQNNGV. The CDR3 has 15 amino acids. The V gene lost 5 bases and the J gene lost 0 bases, with 14 bases spanning the gap. The CDR3 here is CASSPQLGDSYEQYF. CDR3 DNA sequence: TGTGCCAGCAGCCCCCAGTTAGGGGACTCCTACGAGCAGTACTTC.

This chain uses TRBV9 with TRBJ1-1, with a weak D call TRBD1 (5 bases). V lost 1 base, J lost 1 base, and 8 bases lay in between. The CDR3 is made up of 14 amino acids. The germline gives CDR1 SGDLS, CDR2 YYNGEE. The CDR3 loop is CASSVSRENTEAFF. The DNA for the CDR3 is TGTGCCAGCAGCGTAAGCAGGGAGAACACTGAAGCTTTCTTT.

The chain has TRBV5-1 and TRBJ1-1; D perhaps matches TRBD1 (6 bases). This CDR3 comprises 14 residues. V was shortened by 2 bases and J by 6 bases, with 14 bases between the two germline ends. Germline CDR1 is SGHRS and CDR2 is YFSETQ. The CDR3 coding sequence is TGCGCCAGCAGCTTAGGGACAATTAACGCTGAAGCTTTCTTT. Translated, it gives CASSLGTINAEAFF.

The chain has TRBV18 and TRBJ1-4, with D tentatively TRBD1 (6 bases). The CDR3 consists of 13 residues. V dropped 3 bases and J dropped 7 bases, with 9 bases sitting between them. Per the germline V gene, CDR1 is KGHSH and CDR2 is LQKENI. The CDR3 spells CASSPDRSEKLFF. The CDR3 DNA reads as TGTGCCAGCTCACCCGACAGGAGTGAAAAACTGTTTTTT. Full variable domain (outside the CDR3, taken from reference TRBV18 and TRBJ1-4): NAGVMQNPRHLVRRRGQEARLRCSPMKGHSHVYWYRQLPEEGLKFMVYLQKENIIDESGMPKERFSAEFPKEGPSILRIQQVVRGDSAAYFCASSPDRSEKLFFGSGTQLSVL.

The rearrangement links TRBV10-3 to TRBJ2-5; 10 positions match TRBD1. The CDR3 is 14 amino acids. Germline loops: CDR1 ENHRY, CDR2 SYGVKD. The V and J ends lost 6 bases and 3 bases, in that order; junction bases with no gene match: 4. The CDR3 reads CAIRAGTGEETQYF. CDR3 coding DNA: TGTGCCATCAGGGCCGGGACAGGGGAAGAGACCCAGTACTTC.

This clone was found once. CDR3 loop: CASSVGYRDENTEAFF. The CDR3 coding sequence is TGCGCCAGCAGCGTAGGATACAGGGACGAGAACACTGAAGCTTTCTTT. This chain uses TRBV5-1 with TRBJ1-1, with D perhaps TRBD1 (6 bases). The CDR3 is 16 amino acids. V lost 4 bases to trimming and J lost 1 base, with 17 bases between them. CDR1 is SGHRS, CDR2 YFSETQ, per germline. The full variable domain, rest sourced from reference TRBV5-1 and TRBJ1-1, is KAGVTQTPRYLIKTRGQQVTLSCSPISGHRSVSWYQQTPGQGLQFLFEYFSETQRNKGNFPGRFSGRQFSNSRSEMNVSTLELGDSALYLCASSVGYRDENTEAFFGQGTRLTVV.

The chain recombines TRBV7-2 with TRBJ2-2; possibly TRBD2 for D (6 bases). Germline V gene data show CDR1 as SGHTA and CDR2 as FQGNSA. The CDR3 is 15 amino acids. Trimming cost V 2 bases and J 5 bases, with 12 bases left between them. The CDR3: CASSLLSGGTGELFF. The CDR3, as DNA: TGTGCCAGCAGCTTATTATCTGGGGGGACCGGGGAGCTGTTTTTT.